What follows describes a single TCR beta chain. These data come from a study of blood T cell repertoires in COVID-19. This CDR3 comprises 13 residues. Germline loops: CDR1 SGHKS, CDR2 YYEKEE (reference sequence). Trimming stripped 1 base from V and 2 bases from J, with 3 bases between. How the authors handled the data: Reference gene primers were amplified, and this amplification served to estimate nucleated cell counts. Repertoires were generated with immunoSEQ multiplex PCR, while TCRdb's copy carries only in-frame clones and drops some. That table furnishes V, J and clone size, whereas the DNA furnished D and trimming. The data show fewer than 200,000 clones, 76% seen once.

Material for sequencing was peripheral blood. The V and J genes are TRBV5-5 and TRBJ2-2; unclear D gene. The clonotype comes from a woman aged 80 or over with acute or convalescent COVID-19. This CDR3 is CASSLTNTGELFF. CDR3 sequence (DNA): TGTGCCAGCAGCTTGACAAACACCGGGGAGCTGTTTTTT.